The 32 T cell receptor beta chains presented below share a single source sample, sequenced in a study of blood T cells in healthy people across ages. Primed by a sample-barcoded 5' primer and a J-beta primer mix, a second PCR proceeded for 7 to 11 cycles. Using its own MiXCR run on the 5' RACE reads, TCRdb lists one record per CDR3 protein. Of 500,000 to 700,000 distinct CDR3 sequences listed, less than 35% are singletons. The sample taken for sequencing was blood. The receptor source for this set is a woman aged 80 or older in good health.

This clonotype has just a few counts. A much larger clone lies a single base off, so this may be a read error. The CDR3 DNA follows: TGTGCCAGCAGCTCACGGTCCTACAATGAGCAGTACTTC. It translates to CASSSRSYNEQYF. This sequence joins TRBV27 and TRBJ2-1, with unresolved D. Matching the DNA end better, TRBJ2-7 makes the J call doubtful. Germline loops: CDR1 MNHEY, CDR2 SMNVEV (reference sequence). This CDR3 is 13 amino acids long.

This clonotype was seen repeatedly, ten times or more. The rearrangement uses TRBV5-4 and TRBJ2-5; 7 nucleotides agree with TRBD1. The CDR3 has 13 amino acids. Germline trimming cut 3 bases from V and 5 bases from J; bases unmatched to any gene: 4. Germline V gene data show CDR1 as SGHNT and CDR2 as YYREEE (reference sequence). The CDR3 bases are TGTGCCAGCAGCTCACAGGGGTGGGAGACCCAGTACTTC. Amino acid sequence: CASSSQGWETQYF. Combining the CDR3 with reference TRBV5-4 and TRBJ2-5 gives the whole variable domain ETGVTQSPTHLIKTRGQQVTLRCSSQSGHNTVSWYQQALGQGPQFIFQYYREEENGRGNFPPRFSGLQFPNYSSELNVNALELDDSALYLCASSSQGWETQYFGPGTRLLVL.

Only a few counts were recorded for this clonotype. The chain has TRBV5-1 and TRBJ1-4; TRBD1 agrees at 7 bases. Germline CDR1 is SGHRS and CDR2 is YFSETQ. This CDR3 contains 15 residues. V dropped 3 bases and J dropped 5; count of bases not matched to a gene: 7. The CDR3 loop reads CASSWGGTANEKLFF. For the CDR3, the DNA is TGCGCCAGCAGCTGGGGGGGGACAGCGAATGAAAAACTGTTTTTT.

This clonotype was counted many times. The chain is built from TRBV20-1 and TRBJ2-1, with 7 bases identical to TRBD2. V lost 6 bases, J lost 6 bases, and 14 bases stayed unmatched. Germline CDR1 is DFQATT and CDR2 is SNEGSKA (reference sequence). This CDR3 has 15 residues. As DNA, the CDR3 is TGCAGTGCCACTAAGACTAGCTGGTCGGTCAATGAGCAGTTCTTC. It translates to CSATKTSWSVNEQFF.

As concerns this clonotype: A much larger clone sits a single nucleotide away, making a read error possible. The CDR3 spells CARSPGRVWTEAFF. CDR3 DNA sequence: TGTGCCCGCAGCCCCGGCAGGGTTTGGACTGAAGCTTTCTTT. This chain links TRBV5-5 with TRBJ1-1; D might be TRBD1 (5 bases). This CDR3 spans 14 amino acids. Germline loops: CDR1 SGHKS, CDR2 YYEKEE (reference sequence).

This clonotype was observed at least ten times. The CDR3 region has the DNA TGTGCCAGCAGCCTCCATAGGACGGGGGGGGAGACCCAGTACTTC. It codes for CASSLHRTGGETQYF. The chain combines TRBV7-2 with TRBJ2-5; TRBD2 matches 8 bases. This CDR3 region has 15 residues. CDR1 SGHTA and CDR2 FQGNSA come from the germline V gene. V gave up 5 bases and J gave up 5 bases; unmatched junction bases: 10.

There are many counts of this clonotype. The chain combines TRBV5-1 with TRBJ2-7; tentative D call: TRBD2 (7 bases). Deletions cut 4 bases from V and 2 bases from J, with 13 bases between. CDR1 and CDR2 (germline): SGHRS, YFSETQ. CDR3 length: 14 residues. For the CDR3, the DNA is TGCGCCAGCAGCGGGGGGGCGAAGGCCTACGAGCAGTACTTC. Its protein product is CASSGGAKAYEQYF.

The chain links TRBV7-8 to TRBJ2-3; 9 bases match TRBD2. The CDR3 spans 17 residues. With 1 base clipped from V and 4 bases from J, the junction kept 9 bases outside the gene matches. The germline CDR1 and CDR2 sequences are SGHVS and FQNEAQ. CDR3 amino acids: CASSLGGGGGISDTQYF. DNA for the CDR3: TGTGCCAGCAGCTTAGGGGGCGGGGGGGGGATATCAGATACGCAGTATTTT.

This clonotype was seen repeatedly, ten times or more. The CDR3 DNA reads as TGCAGCGTTGGGGGGGGACAGGGGTCCTACGAGCAGTACTTC. Translated: CSVGGGQGSYEQYF. The chain carries TRBV29-1 and TRBJ2-7, with TRBD1 matching over 10 bases. In germline, CDR1 is SQVTM, CDR2 ANQGSEA. The CDR3 contains 14 residues. The V gene end was trimmed by 4 bases and the J gene end by 1 base; junction bases not matched to a gene: 4.

The CDR3 DNA reads TGTGCCAGCTCACCCGACAGGGTTGAAGATACGCAGTATTTT. Translating gives CASSPDRVEDTQYF. The rearrangement joins TRBV18 to TRBJ2-3; TRBD1 agrees at 7 bases. The V segment lost 3 bases and the J segment 5 bases; nucleotides outside the gene matches: 5. The CDR3 loop spans 14 amino acids. The V gene's germline CDR1 is KGHSH and CDR2 LQKENI.

The sample holds many counts of this clonotype. The chain carries TRBV20-1 and TRBJ2-7; 11 positions agree with TRBD2. In germline, CDR1 is DFQATT, CDR2 SNEGSKA (reference sequence). The CDR3 runs to 14 residues. V shed 5 bases, J shed 4 bases, and the junction held 7 bases outside the gene matches. CDR3 protein: CSAEASSGGYEQYF. In nucleotides, the CDR3 is TGCAGTGCTGAGGCCTCTAGCGGGGGGTACGAGCAGTACTTC.

This clonotype was found a few times. The chain couples TRBV20-1 to TRBJ2-2; D is unclear. In germline, CDR1 is DFQATT, CDR2 SNEGSKA (reference sequence). This CDR3 region has 11 residues. Trimming took 2 bases from V and 7 from J, leaving 5 bases between them. The CDR3 protein is CSARSLGELFF. The CDR3 region has the DNA TGCAGTGCTAGATCCCTCGGGGAGCTGTTTTTT.

This clonotype was counted ten times or more. V is TRBV7-9 and J is TRBJ1-5; D not resolved. There are 14 residues in the CDR3. V lost 5 bases and J lost 3, with 11 bases in between. CDR1 and CDR2 (germline): SEHNR, FQNEAQ (reference sequence). The CDR3 loop is CASSPWTDNQPQHF. CDR3 DNA sequence: TGTGCCAGCAGCCCCTGGACGGACAATCAGCCCCAGCATTTT.

In its sample, this clonotype was seen a few times. The J gene is TRBJ1-4, the V gene TRBV25-1; tentatively, D is TRBD1 (6 bases). This CDR3 contains 15 residues. Trimming took 6 bases from V and 7 from J, leaving 18 bases between them. The germline gives CDR1 MGHDK, CDR2 SYGVNS. The CDR3, as DNA: TGTGCCAGCAGGCCAGGGGCCCCCAGGGGTGAAAAACTGTTTTTT. It is translated as CASRPGAPRGEKLFF.

Of note for this clonotype: This clone may be a read error of a much larger clone one base away. The chain recombines TRBV7-8 with TRBJ2-1; 13 bases map to TRBD2. The CDR3 runs to 16 residues. J lost 15 bases, V lost 7 bases, and 18 bases had no gene match. The V gene's germline CDR1 is SGHVS and CDR2 FQNEAQ. CDR3 sequence (DNA): TGTGCCAGCATCTTGACTAGCGGGGGGCTGAACCCCAAGTCGTTCTTC. This translates into CASILTSGGLNPKSFF.

This clonotype was counted at least ten times. V and J are TRBV27 and TRBJ2-3; a possible D gene is TRBD2 (7 bases). Trimming stripped 6 bases from V and 8 bases from J, with 15 bases between. The CDR3 loop spans 13 amino acids. Germline V gene data show CDR1 as MNHEY and CDR2 as SMNVEV (reference sequence). This chain's CDR3 is CASSPRRGPTQYF. The CDR3 DNA reads TGTGCCAGCAGCCCCAGGCGGGGGCCTACGCAGTATTTT.

Remarks on this clonotype: Given a much more abundant clone one base away, this may be a read error. The chain uses TRBV5-1 and TRBJ2-1, with TRBD2 matching 9 bases. The DNA end lines up better with TRBJ2-7; the J call may be wrong. CDR3 length: 15 amino acids. CDR1 and CDR2 (germline): SGHRS, YFSETQ. The CDR3 here is CASSLERGAYNEQYF. The CDR3 DNA reads as TGCGCCAGCAGCCTGGAGCGGGGGGCTTACAATGAGCAGTACTTC.

This clonotype showed up just a few times. The V gene is TRBV3-1, the J gene TRBJ2-5; TRBD1 agrees at 11 bases. Germline CDR1 LGHDT, CDR2 YNNKEL (reference sequence). CDR3 size: 16 residues. Trimming removed 1 base from V and 7 bases from J; junction bases left unmatched: 8. The DNA of the CDR3 is TGTGCCAGCAGCCAAGTCGGGGGACAGGGGGACGGGACCCAGTACTTC. Protein sequence: CASSQVGGQGDGTQYF.

This clonotype was picked up many times. This chain joins TRBV5-1 and TRBJ2-3, with a possible D match to TRBD1 (6 bases). Trimming pared 4 bases from V and 6 bases from J, leaving 9 bases between. The CDR3 sequence is 12 residues long. Germline values: CDR1 SGHRS, CDR2 YFSETQ. CDR3 in amino acids: CASSLTGDTQYF. The CDR3 coding sequence is TGCGCCAGCAGCCTAACAGGGGATACGCAGTATTTT.

The table lists this clonotype with many counts. The genes are TRBV5-1 and TRBJ2-5; TRBD2 aligns across 13 bases. V was pared by 3 bases and J by 11 bases, with 10 bases of the junction left unmatched. Germline V lookup: CDR1 SGHRS, CDR2 YFSETQ. The length of the CDR3 is 15 residues. CDR3 nucleotide sequence: TGCGCCAGCAGCTCCACTAGCGGGGGGGCTCAGGAGCAGTACTTC. Protein: CASSSTSGGAQEQYF.

The V call is TRBV28, the J call TRBJ1-1; weak D call: TRBD1 (5 bases). CDR3 length: 14 amino acids. The ends were cut back, 10 bases at V and 8 bases at J, with 23 bases in the middle. Germline CDR1 reads MDHEN; CDR2 reads SYDVKM. DNA of the CDR3: TGTGCCAACAGCCAAATAACAGGTCCCAGAGAAGCTTTCTTT. This encodes CANSQITGPREAFF.

Worth noting for this clonotype: This may be a read error, as it is one base from a much larger clone. This chain connects TRBV20-1 to TRBJ2-5; TRBD2 aligns across 14 bases. There are 14 residues in the CDR3. In germline, CDR1 is DFQATT, CDR2 SNEGSKA (reference sequence). The CDR3 nucleotides read TGCAATGCCCGACTAGCGGGGGGGGCTGAGACCCAGTACTTC. It translates to CNARLAGGAETQYF.

Comment on this clonotype: This could be a read error, since a much larger clone is one nucleotide away. The rearrangement uses TRBV6-2 or TRBV6-3 and TRBJ2-3, with D maybe TRBD1 (5 bases). Germline V lookup: CDR1 MNHEY, CDR2 SVGEGT. V lost 11 bases and J 5 bases, leaving 20 bases between the germline ends. The CDR3 consists of 14 residues. DNA of the CDR3: TGTGCCGCCAGGGATTATAACCGATTAGATACGCAGTATTTT. Translation: CAARDYNRLDTQYF.

A note on this clonotype: This may be a read error: a much more frequent sequence differs by one nucleotide. The chain has TRBV5-6 and TRBJ2-7; D is unresolved. Germline assignment: CDR1 SGHDT and CDR2 YYEEEE. This CDR3 is built from 13 residues. DNA of the CDR3: TGTGCCTGCAGCCACCAACGCTCCTACGAGCAGTACTTC. Protein product: CACSHQRSYEQYF.

At least ten counts were recorded for this clonotype. The chain uses TRBV20-1 and TRBJ2-7, with 9 bases identical to TRBD2. Losses at the gene ends were 0 bases for V and 3 bases for J; bases not matched to a gene: 6. The CDR3 runs 15 residues. Looked up from germline, CDR1 is DFQATT and CDR2 is SNEGSKA (reference sequence). The CDR3 nucleotides are TGCAGTGCTAGAGATACGATAGCGGGGGACTACGAGCAGTACTTC. This codes for CSARDTIAGDYEQYF.

A word on this clonotype: A much larger clone differs by one base, so this may be a read error. The chain combines TRBV18 with TRBJ2-5; TRBD1 matches at 11 bases. Germline assignment: CDR1 KGHSH and CDR2 LQKENI. This CDR3 region has 16 residues. V trimming: 6 bases; J trimming: 13 bases; junction bases outside the gene matches: 19. CDR3 residues: CASSPLRTGGLYERYF. CDR3 sequence (DNA): TGTGCCAGCTCCCCTCTGAGGACAGGGGGCCTTTACGAGCGGTACTTC.

This clonotype appeared a few times. V and J are TRBV20-1 and TRBJ2-1; 13 bases are shared with TRBD2. TRBJ2-7 explains the end of the DNA better; the J call may be wrong. CDR3 size: 17 residues. Germline V gene sequence: CDR1 DFQATT, CDR2 SNEGSKA (reference sequence). The CDR3 sequence is CSARETSGGASYNEQYF. CDR3 DNA: TGCAGTGCTAGAGAAACTAGCGGGGGGGCCTCCTACAATGAGCAGTACTTC.

With regard to this clonotype: Germline and junction disagree at one end, which may indicate a read error. The J gene is TRBJ2-2, the V gene TRBV2, with 8 bases that match TRBD1. The CDR3 is made up of 12 amino acids. The germline V gene encodes CDR1 SNHLY and CDR2 FYNNEI. CDR3 nucleotides: TGTGTCAGCGGACAGGGCACCGGCGAGCTGTTTTTT. It translates to CVSGQGTGELFF.

This clonotype came up many times. The CDR3 sequence: CASSPDPGRLYEQYF. DNA for the CDR3: TGTGCCAGCAGCCCCGACCCCGGTCGGCTCTACGAGCAGTACTTC. The chain couples TRBV28 to TRBJ2-7, with D unclear. From germline, CDR1 is MDHEN and CDR2 SYDVKM. The CDR3 has 15 residues. Trimming took 6 bases from V and 3 from J, leaving 18 bases between them.

Note on this clonotype: A much larger clonotype is one base distant, so this may be a read error. The chain employs TRBV5-1 and TRBJ2-5; 7 bases fit TRBD1. The last part of the DNA fits TRBJ2-1 better; the J call may be wrong. This CDR3 is built from 13 residues. CDR1 SGHRS and CDR2 YFSETQ come from the germline V gene. CDR3 sequence: CASSSTGLETQFF. In DNA form, the CDR3 reads TGCGCCAGCAGCTCGACAGGGTTGGAGACCCAGTTCTTC.

Of note for this clonotype: A much larger clone is a single base away; this may be a read error. The chain recombines TRBV7-2 with TRBJ2-1; TRBD2 matches at 8 bases. Germline-derived CDR1 and CDR2 are SGHTA and FQGNSA. The CDR3 loop spans 15 amino acids. The trim removed 6 bases at V and 3 bases at J, leaving 7 bases unmatched. For the CDR3, the DNA is TGTGCCAGCAGTCCTGGCGGGGGGTACTACAATGAGCAGTTCTTC. This encodes CASSPGGGYYNEQFF.

This clonotype was picked up many times. This chain connects TRBV28 to TRBJ2-5, with D possibly being TRBD2 (5 bases). This CDR3 is 13 amino acids long. Deletions cut 5 bases from V and 0 bases from J, with 7 bases between. Per the germline V gene, CDR1 is MDHEN and CDR2 is SYDVKM. CDR3 region: CASSGGYQETQYF. DNA of the CDR3: TGTGCCAGCAGTGGCGGGTACCAAGAGACCCAGTACTTC.